The 15 T cell receptor beta chains listed next were all sequenced from one sample in a study of blood T cell repertoires in COVID-19. Some clones are missing from TCRdb's copy, which holds only in-frame ones; the method was immunoSEQ multiplex PCR. Among some 89,000 clones listed, approximately 84% were seen once. Sequenced material: peripheral blood. These receptors all come from a man in his fifties or sixties with acute or convalescent COVID-19.

A few counts support this clone. This CDR3 is also generated by other DNA sequences in the sample. The chain combines TRBV5-4 with TRBJ1-1; D may be TRBD1 (6 bases). This CDR3 spans 14 amino acids. Deletions cut 0 bases from V and 4 bases from J, with 10 bases between. The germline V gene encodes CDR1 SGHNT and CDR2 YYREEE (reference sequence). The CDR3: CASSLVGGSTEAFF. The DNA of the CDR3 is TGTGCCAGCAGCTTGGTAGGGGGTAGCACTGAAGCTTTCTTT.

The V gene is TRBV4-2, the J gene TRBJ2-7; D may be TRBD2 (5 bases). CDR3 size: 17 residues. V lost 4 bases and J 2 bases, leaving 21 bases between the germline ends. Per germline, CDR1 LGHNA and CDR2 YNFKEQ. CDR3 coding DNA: TGTGCCAGCAGCCCCTTGCCCTGGGCAGAGGGCCCCTACGAGCAGTACTTC. Its protein is CASSPLPWAEGPYEQYF.

The rearrangement uses TRBV11-3 and TRBJ1-2, with D unresolved. Germline CDR1 SGHNT, CDR2 YENEEA. The V gene lost 5 bases and the J gene lost 3 bases, with 10 bases spanning the gap. This CDR3 region has 13 residues. The CDR3 sequence is CASSGPGDYGYTF. The CDR3 nucleotides read TGTGCCAGCAGCGGCCCGGGAGACTATGGCTACACCTTC.

The rearrangement joins TRBV5-1 to TRBJ1-6, with D uncertain. In germline, CDR1 is SGHRS, CDR2 YFSETQ. Between the trimmed V and J ends, which lost 4 bases and 3 bases, there was a span of 11 bases. The CDR3 is made up of 15 amino acids. As DNA, the CDR3 is TGCGCCAGCAGCCCTCGGGAATACTATAATTCACCCCTCCACTTT. Residues: CASSPREYYNSPLHF.

CDR3 loop: CASSGDRDRSPLHF. The CDR3 region has the DNA TGTGCCAGCAGTGGGGACAGGGATCGTTCACCCCTCCACTTT. The chain combines TRBV2 with TRBJ1-6, with 9 bases aligning to TRBD1. With 4 bases clipped from V and 9 bases from J, the junction kept 4 bases outside the gene matches. This CDR3 has 14 residues. Germline lookup yields CDR1 SNHLY and CDR2 FYNNEI.

This rearrangement joins TRBV2 to TRBJ1-5; 7 positions agree with TRBD1. Trimming removed 8 bases from V and 7 bases from J; junction bases left unmatched: 11. The CDR3 consists of 14 residues. Germline V gives CDR1 SNHLY, CDR2 FYNNEI. CDR3 region: CASSRDSETQPQHF. CDR3 nucleotides: TGTGCCAGCTCCCGGGACAGTGAAACACAGCCCCAGCATTTT.

This clone was observed once. The chain links TRBV18 to TRBJ2-7; 9 bases are a match to TRBD1. This CDR3 has 14 amino acids. CDR1 and CDR2 from the germline V gene are KGHSH and LQKENI. With V trimmed by 6 bases and J by 6 bases, 9 bases remained unmatched. CDR3 in DNA: TGTGCCAGCTCGCGGGACAGGGAATTAGGCGAGCAGTACTTC. This codes for CASSRDRELGEQYF.

The chain is built from TRBV7-2 and TRBJ1-1; TRBD1 matches at 8 bases. The germline V gene has CDR1 SGHTA and CDR2 FQGNSA. With V trimmed by 5 bases and J by 2 bases, 7 bases remained unmatched. CDR3 length: 15 amino acids. CDR3 nucleotide sequence: TGTGCCAGCAGCCCGCGGACAGGGTCAAACACTGAAGCTTTCTTT. This translates into CASSPRTGSNTEAFF.

For this clone: One end of the junction varies from germline; a read error may be responsible. The rearrangement joins TRBV11-2 to TRBJ1-1, with TRBD1 identical over 8 bases. Per germline, CDR1 SGHAT and CDR2 FQNNGV. The CDR3 covers 16 residues. CDR3 amino acids: CTSSDLRTGKVSEAFF. The CDR3 region has the DNA TGTACCAGCAGCGATCTCAGGACAGGGAAGGTGTCTGAAGCTTTCTTT.

Comment on this clone: Within the sample, other DNA sequences also encode this same CDR3. The chain has TRBV18 and TRBJ2-1, with D maybe TRBD2 (5 bases). The CDR3 runs 13 residues. Trimming pared 4 bases from V and 5 bases from J, leaving 9 bases between. Looked up from germline, CDR1 is KGHSH and CDR2 is LQKENI. The CDR3, as DNA: TGTGCCAGCTCACTTGCGGGCAACAATGAGCAGTTCTTC. As protein: CASSLAGNNEQFF.

This sequence joins TRBV10-1 and TRBJ1-2, with D tentatively TRBD1 (6 bases). V lost 3 bases, J lost 2 bases, and 7 bases lay in between. The CDR3 is 13 residues long. Germline CDR1 and CDR2: WNHNN and SYGVQD (reference sequence). The CDR3 spells CASSEGQNYGYTF. In nucleotides, the CDR3 is TGCGCCAGCAGTGAAGGACAGAACTATGGCTACACCTTC.

This clone has only a few counts. CDR3 amino acids: CASSLGQIYGYTF. The DNA for the CDR3 is TGTGCCAGCAGCTTGGGACAGATCTATGGCTACACCTTC. V is TRBV14 and J is TRBJ1-2; 7 bases line up with TRBD1. The CDR3 length is 13 residues. Germline CDR1 and CDR2: SGHDN and FVKESK. Losses at the gene ends were 5 bases for V and 4 bases for J; bases not matched to a gene: 4.

In its sample, this clone was seen a few times. J is TRBJ1-4 and V is TRBV28, with a tentative D call TRBD1 (5 bases). CDR1 and CDR2 from the germline V gene are MDHEN and SYDVKM. V dropped 4 bases and J dropped 8 bases, with 14 bases sitting between them. The CDR3 covers 14 residues. The CDR3 protein is CASSWGTAGEKLFF. In DNA, the CDR3 is TGTGCCAGCAGTTGGGGCACAGCGGGGGAAAAACTGTTTTTT.

V is TRBV5-4 and J is TRBJ1-2; D unresolved. V lost 5 bases and J 5 bases, leaving 10 bases between the germline ends. CDR1 is SGHNT and CDR2 is YYREEE in the germline V gene (reference sequence). CDR3 length: 12 residues. CDR3 DNA: TGTGCCAGCAGGACGGGGTTGTATGGCTACACCTTC. Protein: CASRTGLYGYTF.

The J gene is TRBJ1-1, the V gene TRBV6-2 or TRBV6-3, with no clear D. The CDR3 is 13 residues long. V was shortened by 4 bases and J by 1 base, with 7 bases between the two germline ends. Germline V gene data show CDR1 as MNHEY and CDR2 as SVGEGT. Written as DNA, the CDR3 is TGTGCCAGCAGTTTTAAGAGGAACACTGAAGCTTTCTTT. This codes for CASSFKRNTEAFF.